The 19 T cell receptor beta chains listed next were all sequenced from one sample in a study of T-cell reconstitution after alpha-beta-depleted transplantation in children. A library of TCRbeta sequences, prepared with unique molecular identifiers, was generated. One entry per CDR3 protein results from TCRdb running MiXCR on the PCR reads. The sample contains around 960,000 distinct CDR3 sequences, roughly 31% of which appear only once. This material consisted of PBMCs, mostly from graft donor cells, taken 360 days after TCRalphabeta/CD19-depleted stem cell transplant. These receptors all stem from a boy less than two years old who had a stem cell transplant for SCID, so the T cells may come from the graft donor.

The rearrangement links TRBV6-2 or TRBV6-3 to TRBJ2-1; TRBD1 matches at 7 bases. The CDR3 consists of 15 residues. Germline values: CDR1 MNHEY, CDR2 SVGEGT. The V and J ends lost 2 bases and 5 bases, in that order; junction bases with no gene match: 6. In nucleotides, the CDR3 is TGTGCCAGCAGTTACCGACAGGGACACGACAATGAGCAGTTCTTC. Amino acid sequence: CASSYRQGHDNEQFF.

J is TRBJ2-3 and V is TRBV28, with TRBD2 matching over 7 bases. The CDR3 length is 14 residues. V gave up 3 bases and J gave up 6 bases; unmatched junction bases: 6. Germline lookup yields CDR1 MDHEN and CDR2 SYDVKM. CDR3 nucleotides: TGTGCCAGCAGTTTTCGACTAGCCACGGATACGCAGTATTTT. Protein product: CASSFRLATDTQYF. The full variable domain, with the rest looked up from reference TRBV28 and TRBJ2-3, is DVKVTQSSRYLVKRTGEKVFLECVQDMDHENMFWYRQDPGLGLRLIYFSYDVKMKEKGDIPEGYSVSREKKERFSLILESASTNQTSMYLCASSFRLATDTQYFGPGTRLTVL.

The J gene is TRBJ1-1, the V gene TRBV12-3 or TRBV12-4; TRBD1 matches at 7 bases. The V and J ends lost 5 bases and 0 bases, in that order; junction bases with no gene match: 9. The CDR3 loop spans 16 amino acids. CDR3 amino acids: CASSPTLGQLNTEAFF. CDR3 sequence (DNA): TGTGCCAGCAGTCCGACCCTGGGACAGTTGAACACTGAAGCTTTCTTT.

The rearrangement uses TRBV7-8 and TRBJ2-7; D might be TRBD2 (6 bases). Trimming took 4 bases from V and 2 from J, leaving 18 bases between them. The germline V gene has CDR1 SGHVS and CDR2 FQNEAQ. The CDR3 contains 16 residues. The CDR3 nucleotides read TGTGCCAGCAGCTCTCCGGGGGTCCGCCGGACCTACGAGCAGTACTTC. This translates into CASSSPGVRRTYEQYF.

The gene calls are TRBV12-3 or TRBV12-4 and TRBJ2-3; D unclear. The CDR3 length is 15 residues. V was trimmed by 3 bases and J by 1 base, leaving 11 bases between them. This chain's CDR3 is CASSFVWGGTDTQYF. In DNA form, the CDR3 reads TGTGCCAGCAGTTTTGTTTGGGGTGGCACAGATACGCAGTATTTT.

The chain is built from TRBV12-3 or TRBV12-4 and TRBJ2-1; possibly TRBD1 or TRBD2 for D (5 bases each). V was shortened by 0 bases and J by 2 bases, with 8 bases between the two germline ends. The CDR3 has 15 residues. The DNA for the CDR3 is TGTGCCAGCAGTTTAGCGGGGGAAGCCTACAATGAGCAGTTCTTC. Translating gives CASSLAGEAYNEQFF.

This clonotype was found a few times. CDR3 coding DNA: TGTGCCAGCAGTTTTCAAGGGCAGATTAGCAATCAGCCCCAGCATTTT. Residues: CASSFQGQISNQPQHF. This sequence joins TRBV12-3 or TRBV12-4 and TRBJ1-5, with unresolved D. The CDR3 runs to 16 residues. The germline V and J ends were trimmed by 3 bases and 0 bases, with 12 bases remaining between them.

The chain is built from TRBV12-3 or TRBV12-4 and TRBJ2-3, with D unclear. With 10 bases removed from V and 0 bases from J, the gap between germline ends came to 11 bases. There are 13 residues in the CDR3. The CDR3 nucleotides are TGTGCCACCCGGAAGACTAGCACAGATACGCAGTATTTT. Amino acid sequence: CATRKTSTDTQYF.

The V call is TRBV29-1, the J call TRBJ1-5; perhaps TRBD1 as D (6 bases). Trimming shortened V by 7 bases and J by 6 bases, and 16 bases separated the two germline ends. The CDR3 is made up of 13 amino acids. The germline V gene has CDR1 SQVTM and CDR2 ANQGSEA. This CDR3 reads CSASDRQGQPQHF. Written as DNA, the CDR3 is TGCAGCGCGAGTGACAGGCAGGGTCAGCCCCAGCATTTT.

The genes are TRBV4-1 and TRBJ2-1, with unresolved D. This CDR3 has 18 amino acids. Germline V CDR1 and CDR2: MGHRA, YSYEKL. V was shortened by 0 bases and J by 5 bases, with 20 bases between the two germline ends. The CDR3 coding sequence is TGCGCCAGCAGCCAAGATCGTGCACGGCCCGAGATCCACAATGAGCAGTTCTTC. Its translation: CASSQDRARPEIHNEQFF.

This clonotype was seen a handful of times. The gene calls are TRBV4-1 and TRBJ2-7; D gene unclear. The V gene lost 0 bases and the J gene lost 2 bases, with 14 bases spanning the gap. Germline assignment: CDR1 MGHRA and CDR2 YSYEKL. CDR3 size: 16 residues. As DNA, the CDR3 is TGCGCCAGCAGCCAAGATAGTTTGGCGGTCACCTACGAGCAGTACTTC. Its translation: CASSQDSLAVTYEQYF.

The chain joins TRBV5-1 to TRBJ1-4; 7 nucleotides align to TRBD1. The CDR3 is 16 residues long. The V and J ends lost 4 bases and 8 bases, in that order; junction bases with no gene match: 14. Germline V gene data show CDR1 as SGHRS and CDR2 as YFSETQ. The CDR3 loop reads CASSPGPGGQEEKLFF. CDR3 coding DNA: TGCGCCAGCAGCCCGGGACCAGGGGGTCAAGAAGAAAAACTGTTTTTT.

This clonotype was observed a few times. The chain employs TRBV20-1 and TRBJ2-1; a possible D gene is TRBD2 (5 bases). CDR3 length: 15 amino acids. V gave up 4 bases and J gave up 5 bases, with 18 bases separating them. Germline lookup yields CDR1 DFQATT and CDR2 SNEGSKA (reference sequence). The CDR3 coding sequence is TGCAGTGCTACAGTAGGTACGTCTAGCAACAATGAGCAGTTCTTC. It encodes CSATVGTSSNNEQFF.

This clonotype was seen only a few times. The J gene is TRBJ2-7, the V gene TRBV20-1; D is unclear. Germline assignment: CDR1 DFQATT and CDR2 SNEGSKA (reference sequence). Between the trimmed V and J ends, which lost 3 bases and 3 bases, there was a span of 9 bases. There are 12 residues in the CDR3. The CDR3, as DNA: TGCAGTGCTAGTTGGCCCCTCTACGAGCAGTACTTC. This sequence encodes CSASWPLYEQYF.

In this sample, this clonotype turned up a few times. This rearrangement joins TRBV4-3 to TRBJ2-1, with 10 bases lining up with TRBD2. The CDR3 loop spans 15 amino acids. The V and J ends lost 1 base and 8 bases, in that order; junction bases with no gene match: 5. CDR1 and CDR2 (germline): LGHNA, YSLEER. For the CDR3, the DNA is TGCGCCAGCAGCCAAGGAAGCGGGGGGGCCGATGAGCAGTTCTTC. This gives the protein CASSQGSGGADEQFF.

This chain joins TRBV4-1 and TRBJ2-1; maybe TRBD2 (5 bases). Germline CDR1 is MGHRA and CDR2 is YSYEKL. Between the trimmed V and J ends, which lost 2 bases and 0 bases, there was a span of 11 bases. The CDR3 runs 16 residues. CDR3: CASSQPGSSSYNEQFF. The DNA of the CDR3 is TGCGCCAGCAGCCAACCGGGATCTAGCTCCTACAATGAGCAGTTCTTC.

In this sample, this clonotype turned up a few times. This chain uses TRBV7-2 with TRBJ2-4; tentatively, D is TRBD1 (6 bases). V lost 3 bases and J 6 bases, leaving 15 bases between the germline ends. CDR1 is SGHTA and CDR2 is FQGNSA in the germline V gene. CDR3 length equals 15 residues. CDR3 amino acids: CASSFPTGSGNIQYF. The CDR3 DNA reads TGTGCCAGCAGCTTCCCCACAGGGTCTGGAAACATTCAGTACTTC.

This clonotype has only a few counts. The V gene is TRBV5-1, the J gene TRBJ2-6; D not resolved. V lost 3 bases and J 0 bases, leaving 13 bases between the germline ends. Per germline, CDR1 SGHRS and CDR2 YFSETQ. This CDR3 region has 17 residues. The CDR3 DNA sequence: TGCGCCAGCAGCTACGGACCGAGGCCCTCTGGGGCCAACGTCCTGACTTTC. It translates to CASSYGPRPSGANVLTF.

This clonotype turned up a few times. J is TRBJ2-4 and V is TRBV5-1, with D perhaps matching TRBD1 (5 bases). V was shortened by 2 bases and J by 6 bases, with 12 bases between the two germline ends. CDR1 and CDR2 (germline): SGHRS, YFSETQ. The CDR3 extends over 14 amino acids. CDR3 sequence (DNA): TGCGCCAGCAGCTTCGAAGGGGTGGGAAACATTCAGTACTTC. Encoded protein: CASSFEGVGNIQYF.